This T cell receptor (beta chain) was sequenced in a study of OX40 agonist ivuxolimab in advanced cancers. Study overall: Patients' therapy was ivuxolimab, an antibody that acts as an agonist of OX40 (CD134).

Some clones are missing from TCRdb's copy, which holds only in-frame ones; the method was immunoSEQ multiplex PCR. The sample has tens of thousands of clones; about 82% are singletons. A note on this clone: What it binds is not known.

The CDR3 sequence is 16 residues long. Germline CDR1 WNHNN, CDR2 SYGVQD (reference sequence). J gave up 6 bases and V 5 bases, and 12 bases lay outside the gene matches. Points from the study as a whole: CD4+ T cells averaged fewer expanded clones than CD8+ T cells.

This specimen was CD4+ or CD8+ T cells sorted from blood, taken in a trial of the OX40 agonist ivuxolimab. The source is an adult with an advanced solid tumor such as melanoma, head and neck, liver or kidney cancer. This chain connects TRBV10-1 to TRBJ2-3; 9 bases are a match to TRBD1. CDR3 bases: TGCGCCAGCAGTTACTCCGGGACAGGGAGTTTGGATACGCAGTATTTT. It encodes CASSYSGTGSLDTQYF.